This T cell receptor beta chain was identified in a study of OX40 agonist ivuxolimab in advanced cancers. Germline loops: CDR1 SQVTM, CDR2 ANQGSEA. This CDR3 contains 14 residues. V dropped 4 bases and J dropped 0; count of bases not matched to a gene: 4. Assay: immunoSEQ multiplex PCR; the TCRdb copy retains only in-frame clones and omits some. The sample gives around 110,000 clones, 80% to 95% of which show up once; over 0.15% is in the top ten. V is TRBV29-1 and J is TRBJ2-5, with 8 nucleotides matching TRBD1. The clonotype comes from an adult with an advanced solid tumor such as melanoma, head and neck, liver or kidney cancer. The sample consisted of CD4+ or CD8+ T cells sorted from blood, taken in a trial of the OX40 agonist ivuxolimab. The CDR3 sequence: CSVVGTGYQETQYF. CDR3 DNA sequence: TGCAGCGTTGTAGGGACAGGATACCAAGAGACCCAGTACTTC.